This T cell receptor beta chain is drawn from a study of STAT5B mutations in CD4+ large granular lymphocyte leukemia. Background on the study: When available, cryopreserved cells underwent CD8+ depletion before CD4+ selection.

In the case of this clone: What it binds is unknown.

In germline, CDR1 is SGHTA, CDR2 FQGNSA. Trimming stripped 2 bases from V and 2 bases from J, with 25 bases between. The CDR3 is made up of 19 amino acids. Overall study results and limits: 8/27 top patient clones versus 2/35 control clones were TRBV06-family. Without HLA matching, higher CD4+ than CD8+ T-LGLL clonality could reflect small sample size.

In the original analysis: A clonotype over 5% of the repertoire counted as a possible leukemic clone, approximately 56 overall. Clones were sequenced by immunoSEQ multiplex PCR, and TCRdb holds only the in-frame ones, with some missing. V, J and clone size reflect that table, while D and trimming were determined from the DNA. Of some 5,900 clones in the sample, 60% to 85% are singletons; the top ten hold roughly 57%. This rearrangement joins TRBV7-2 to TRBJ2-7; D may be TRBD1 or TRBD2 (5 bases each). The receptor was isolated from a man of 80 years or more with CD4+ T-cell large granular lymphocyte leukemia. Sequencing used PBMCs. The CDR3 DNA reads as TGTGCCAGCAGCTTAAGGGTTTTGGGGGATAGCTATTACCCCTACGAGCAGTACTTC. Protein product: CASSLRVLGDSYYPYEQYF.